Listed here are 30 T cell receptor beta chains from one sample, sequenced in a study of blood T cell repertoires in COVID-19. The method was immunoSEQ multiplex PCR; TCRdb's version includes in-frame clones alone and lacks a portion of them. The sample lists fewer than 250,000 clones; around nine tenths were seen once. The specimen sequenced was peripheral blood. These receptors were obtained from a man aged 30 to 45 with COVID-19, enrolled during active disease.

The chain recombines TRBV2 with TRBJ1-3, with 7 bases that match TRBD1. The CDR3 spans 14 residues. Germline trimming cut 6 bases from V and 1 base from J; bases unmatched to any gene: 3. CDR1 is SNHLY, CDR2 FYNNEI, per germline. CDR3 amino acids: CASRDRVSGNTIYF. The CDR3 DNA follows: TGTGCCAGCAGAGACAGGGTTTCTGGAAACACCATATATTTT.

The rearrangement links TRBV16 to TRBJ1-5; D is ambiguous. Per the germline V gene, CDR1 is KGHSY and CDR2 is FQNENV. Deletions cut 6 bases from V and 5 bases from J, with 17 bases between. CDR3 length equals 15 residues. CDR3 in DNA: TGTGCCAGCAGTCCACCGGGAGTATGGGATCAGCCCCAGCATTTT. This translates into CASSPPGVWDQPQHF.

This sequence joins TRBV4-1 and TRBJ2-3; 10 bases map to TRBD1. CDR1 is MGHRA and CDR2 is YSYEKL in the germline V gene. The CDR3 sequence is 18 residues long. Unmatched junction bases numbered 13, after V lost 4 bases and J lost 3 bases. The CDR3 region has the DNA TGCGCCAGCAGCCGCCTAGTCGTCGGGGACAGGGGTACAGATACGCAGTATTTT. Residues: CASSRLVVGDRGTDTQYF.

The gene calls are TRBV5-1 and TRBJ1-2; D not resolved. The germline V and J ends were trimmed by 0 bases and 3 bases, with 9 bases remaining between them. This CDR3 has 14 residues. Germline assignment: CDR1 SGHRS and CDR2 YFSETQ. CDR3 sequence reads: CASSLVGEDYGYTF. The CDR3 DNA is TGCGCCAGCAGCTTGGTCGGGGAGGACTATGGCTACACCTTC.

The genes are TRBV6-2 or TRBV6-3 and TRBJ1-2; D perhaps matches TRBD1 (6 bases). CDR1 is MNHEY, CDR2 SVGEGT, per germline. Trimming pared 5 bases from V and 0 bases from J, leaving 13 bases between. The CDR3 extends over 15 amino acids. CDR3 sequence: CASSRPDRTNYGYTF. DNA for the CDR3: TGTGCCAGCAGTCGACCCGACAGGACTAACTATGGCTACACCTTC.

A single count supports this clone. This chain's CDR3 is CASSQRDSFYEQYF. DNA for the CDR3: TGCGCCAGCAGCCAACGGGACAGCTTCTACGAGCAGTACTTC. The chain employs TRBV4-1 and TRBJ2-7; 7 bases fit TRBD1. Germline V CDR1 and CDR2: MGHRA, YSYEKL. The trim removed 2 bases at V and 3 bases at J, leaving 4 bases unmatched. The CDR3 totals 14 residues.

The chain uses TRBV28 and TRBJ2-1, with D maybe TRBD2 (6 bases). This CDR3 spans 17 amino acids. The ends were cut back, 6 bases at V and 5 bases at J, with 23 bases in the middle. The germline V gene has CDR1 MDHEN and CDR2 SYDVKM. In DNA, the CDR3 is TGTGCCAGCAGCCTCCCTGCCGGGACTTTAGTCAACAATGAGCAGTTCTTC. Translated: CASSLPAGTLVNNEQFF.

The chain uses TRBV5-1 and TRBJ1-1, with 9 nucleotides matching TRBD1. Germline trimming cut 4 bases from V and 4 bases from J; bases unmatched to any gene: 8. The CDR3 is 15 residues long. Germline V gene lookup returns CDR1 SGHRS and CDR2 YFSETQ. CDR3 region: CASSPQGAGGTEAFF. DNA of the CDR3: TGCGCCAGCAGCCCACAGGGGGCTGGGGGCACTGAAGCTTTCTTT. Filled out from reference TRBV5-1 and TRBJ1-1, the complete variable domain reads KAGVTQTPRYLIKTRGQQVTLSCSPISGHRSVSWYQQTPGQGLQFLFEYFSETQRNKGNFPGRFSGRQFSNSRSEMNVSTLELGDSALYLCASSPQGAGGTEAFFGQGTRLTVV.

This clone is a singleton in its sample. The J gene is TRBJ1-2, the V gene TRBV5-1; TRBD1 agrees at 9 bases. CDR1 SGHRS and CDR2 YFSETQ come from the germline V gene. After removal of 1 base from V and 7 bases from J, the junction contained 20 bases not matched to a gene. CDR3 length: 19 amino acids. The chain's CDR3 is CASSLTMIRRGQGGGGYTF. Written as DNA, the CDR3 is TGCGCCAGCAGCTTGACCATGATCCGCCGGGGACAGGGTGGCGGTGGCTACACCTTC.

This clone was seen ten or more times. The chain couples TRBV19 to TRBJ1-2; 8 bases align to TRBD1. The CDR3 is 13 amino acids. Germline assignment: CDR1 LNHDA and CDR2 SQIVND (reference sequence). Germline trimming cut 9 bases from V and 2 bases from J; bases unmatched to any gene: 5. DNA for the CDR3: TGTGCCAGCCGAACAGGGGGGAACTATGGCTACACCTTC. Amino acids: CASRTGGNYGYTF.

The chain is built from TRBV19 and TRBJ1-4; 7 bases are a match to TRBD1. CDR3 length: 16 residues. V gave up 3 bases and J gave up 1 base; unmatched junction bases: 5. Germline CDR1 reads LNHDA; CDR2 reads SQIVND (reference sequence). This chain's CDR3 is CASSISTGRTNEKLFF. In DNA form, the CDR3 reads TGTGCCAGTAGTATCTCGACAGGGAGAACTAATGAAAAACTGTTTTTT.

V usage is TRBV5-5 and J usage is TRBJ2-6; D is perhaps TRBD1 (6 bases). The germline V gene has CDR1 SGHKS and CDR2 YYEKEE (reference sequence). The CDR3 runs 14 residues. V lost 0 bases and J lost 8, with 9 bases in between. The CDR3 DNA is TGTGCCAGCAGCTTGGGAGGGGGTCCCAACGTCCTGACTTTC. Translated, it gives CASSLGGGPNVLTF.

V and J are TRBV6-6 and TRBJ1-3; D is possibly TRBD1 (5 bases). The V end lost 5 bases, the J end lost 4 bases, and 15 bases lay between the germline ends. Germline V gene data show CDR1 as MNHNY and CDR2 as SVGAGI (reference sequence). This CDR3 has 15 residues. The CDR3 loop reads CASSQPQGVGNTIYF. In DNA form, the CDR3 reads TGTGCCAGCAGTCAACCTCAGGGTGTCGGAAACACCATATATTTT.

The chain uses TRBV5-1 and TRBJ1-5, with D perhaps matching TRBD1 (5 bases). Germline V gene data show CDR1 as SGHRS and CDR2 as YFSETQ. This CDR3 comprises 15 residues. The V end was cut by 2 bases, the J end by 5 bases, with 14 bases between. The CDR3 DNA sequence: TGCGCCAGCAGCTTCGGGACTGGGGGGGATCAGCCCCAGCATTTT. Translation: CASSFGTGGDQPQHF.

The chain carries TRBV30 and TRBJ2-7; perhaps TRBD2 as D (6 bases). The length of the CDR3 is 15 residues. Germline loops: CDR1 GTSNPN, CDR2 SVGIG (reference sequence). The ends were cut back, 5 bases at V and 6 bases at J, with 23 bases in the middle. The CDR3 nucleotides read TGTGCCTGGTGCTGGGCGGGAAACAATCGCTGCGAGCAGTACTTC. This encodes CAWCWAGNNRCEQYF.

The V gene is TRBV19, the J gene TRBJ2-7, with a possible D match to TRBD1 (6 bases). This CDR3 is 14 amino acids long. Germline V gene data show CDR1 as LNHDA and CDR2 as SQIVND (reference sequence). Between the trimmed V and J ends, which lost 8 bases and 0 bases, there was a span of 14 bases. CDR3 DNA sequence: TGTGCCAGTCAGACGAACAGGGACTCCTACGAGCAGTACTTC. Amino acids: CASQTNRDSYEQYF.

The CDR3 DNA follows: TGTGCCAGCAGCCCCGGACAGGGAAAACTGTTTTTT. The encoded protein is CASSPGQGKLFF. This sequence joins TRBV2 and TRBJ1-4; 8 bases agree with TRBD1. The V gene's germline CDR1 is SNHLY and CDR2 FYNNEI. This CDR3 comprises 12 residues. The junction had 4 bases not matched to a gene; V was cut back by 6 bases and J by 10 bases.

The chain carries TRBV5-6 and TRBJ2-1; D possibly corresponds to TRBD2 (6 bases). The CDR3 consists of 13 residues. CDR1 and CDR2 from the germline V gene are SGHDT and YYEEEE. Trimming removed 7 bases at V and 3 bases at J, with 11 bases between. The CDR3 protein is CASSGGYYNEQFF. The CDR3 DNA is TGTGCCAGCTCCGGGGGTTACTACAATGAGCAGTTCTTC.

The chain joins TRBV11-2 to TRBJ2-2; 7 nucleotides agree with TRBD1. The CDR3 has 15 amino acids. The junction had 13 bases not matched to a gene; V was cut back by 10 bases and J by 5 bases. The germline CDR1 and CDR2 sequences are SGHAT and FQNNGV. The CDR3 coding sequence is TGTGCCATCACACCCCCGACAGGGCGTACCGGGGAGCTGTTTTTT. This encodes CAITPPTGRTGELFF.

The CDR3 protein is CASTKGQGNYGYTF. As DNA, the CDR3 is TGTGCCAGCACCAAAGGACAGGGTAACTATGGCTACACCTTC. This chain joins TRBV6-6 and TRBJ1-2, with 8 nucleotides matching TRBD1. Looked up from germline, CDR1 is MNHNY and CDR2 is SVGAGI (reference sequence). Unmatched junction bases numbered 5, after V lost 7 bases and J lost 1 base. The CDR3 totals 14 residues.

The V and J genes are TRBV4-1 and TRBJ2-1, with D possibly matching TRBD1 (7 bases). CDR3 length: 15 residues. The V end lost 5 bases, the J end lost 3 bases, and 14 bases lay between the germline ends. Germline values: CDR1 MGHRA, CDR2 YSYEKL. CDR3 region: CASSAGQLGYNEQFF. The CDR3 coding sequence is TGCGCCAGCAGCGCGGGACAGTTAGGCTACAATGAGCAGTTCTTC.

This chain uses TRBV18 with TRBJ2-1; D gene uncertain. The germline gives CDR1 KGHSH, CDR2 LQKENI. This CDR3 comprises 13 residues. V dropped 0 bases and J dropped 4 bases, with 4 bases sitting between them. The CDR3 loop is CASSPPLYNEQFF. In nucleotides, the CDR3 is TGTGCCAGCTCACCACCGTTATACAATGAGCAGTTCTTC.

This clone was counted a single time. The chain has TRBV14 and TRBJ2-7, with 9 bases matching TRBD1. With V trimmed by 4 bases and J by 5 bases, 0 bases remained unmatched. CDR1 is SGHDN, CDR2 FVKESK, per germline. The CDR3 runs to 12 residues. The CDR3: CASSRDRDEQYF. CDR3 coding DNA: TGTGCCAGCAGCCGGGACAGGGACGAGCAGTACTTC.

This clone was seen once. This sequence joins TRBV10-1 and TRBJ1-4, with D possibly being TRBD1 (5 bases). The germline V gene encodes CDR1 WNHNN and CDR2 SYGVQD (reference sequence). The V end was cut by 4 bases, the J end by 3 bases, with 9 bases between. The CDR3 consists of 14 residues. Written as DNA, the CDR3 is TGCGCCAGCAGTGCAGGGAATTCTAATGAAAAACTGTTTTTT. Protein product: CASSAGNSNEKLFF.

CDR3 residues: CASSLQGASNQPQHF. As DNA, the CDR3 is TGTGCCAGCAGCCTGCAGGGGGCAAGCAATCAGCCCCAGCATTTT. The rearrangement uses TRBV5-6 and TRBJ1-5; 8 bases are a match to TRBD1. The junction had 4 bases not matched to a gene; V was cut back by 4 bases and J by 1 base. The CDR3 loop spans 15 amino acids. Germline CDR1 SGHDT, CDR2 YYEEEE.

The chain employs TRBV5-1 and TRBJ2-5, with TRBD2 identical over 9 bases. Germline V gene data show CDR1 as SGHRS and CDR2 as YFSETQ. This CDR3 spans 15 amino acids. The V gene end was trimmed by 2 bases and the J gene end by 2 bases; junction bases not matched to a gene: 4. The CDR3 DNA reads as TGCGCCAGCAGCTTCGGCGGGGGGGTACAAGAGACCCAGTACTTC. This encodes CASSFGGGVQETQYF.

The chain uses TRBV5-1 and TRBJ2-2; TRBD1 is a possible D gene (6 bases). V lost 1 base and J 7 bases, leaving 11 bases between the germline ends. CDR3 length equals 14 residues. CDR1 SGHRS and CDR2 YFSETQ come from the germline V gene. Here the CDR3 DNA reads TGCGCCAGCAGCTTGACAGGGTCGGTCGGGGAGCTGTTTTTT. This gives the protein CASSLTGSVGELFF.

CDR3 amino acids: CSVMGRGDLLSYEQYF. In DNA, the CDR3 is TGCAGCGTTATGGGCCGGGGGGACCTCCTCTCCTACGAGCAGTACTTC. The rearrangement links TRBV29-1 to TRBJ2-7, with TRBD2 matching 7 bases. This CDR3 is 16 amino acids long. Germline CDR1 SQVTM, CDR2 ANQGSEA. Unmatched junction bases numbered 13, after V lost 5 bases and J lost 0 bases.

Only one count was recorded for this clone. The chain has TRBV29-1 and TRBJ2-7, with a tentative D call TRBD1 (6 bases). Germline V lookup: CDR1 SQVTM, CDR2 ANQGSEA. Trimming took 6 bases from V and 7 from J, leaving 13 bases between them. The CDR3 is made up of 11 amino acids. This CDR3 reads CSVADRREQYF. The CDR3 bases are TGCAGCGTGGCGGACAGACGGGAGCAGTACTTC.

This clone was seen once. V gene TRBV7-6 combines with J gene TRBJ2-5, with a weak D call TRBD1 (6 bases). In germline, CDR1 is SGHVS, CDR2 FNYEAQ. The CDR3 is 15 amino acids. V shed 1 base and J shed 1 base, with 10 bases lying between them. The CDR3 nucleotides are TGTGCCAGCAGCTTAGGATTGGGGGCCCAAGAGACCCAGTACTTC. This encodes CASSLGLGAQETQYF.